This record looks at one TCR beta chain sequence and its context. These data come from a study of blood T cell repertoires in COVID-19. Study in general: Acute-phase and convalescent COVID-19 samples originated in the United States, Italy and Spain.

The table came from immunoSEQ multiplex PCR; TCRdb's copy has only in-frame clones and leaves some out. The table lists around 500,000 clones, about nine tenths of them singletons. Germline loops: CDR1 KGHDR, CDR2 SFDVKD. J lost 0 bases, V lost 4 bases, and 7 bases had no gene match. CDR3 length equals 17 residues. The chain joins TRBV24-1 to TRBJ1-5; TRBD1 agrees at 8 bases. The receptor was isolated from a woman aged 55-70 years who had recovered from COVID-19. Sequencing was performed on PBMCs or T cells enriched from blood (not recorded which). As DNA, the CDR3 is TGTGCCACCAGTGAGTCTGGACAGGGATTTAGCAATCAGCCCCAGCATTTT. Residues: CATSESGQGFSNQPQHF.